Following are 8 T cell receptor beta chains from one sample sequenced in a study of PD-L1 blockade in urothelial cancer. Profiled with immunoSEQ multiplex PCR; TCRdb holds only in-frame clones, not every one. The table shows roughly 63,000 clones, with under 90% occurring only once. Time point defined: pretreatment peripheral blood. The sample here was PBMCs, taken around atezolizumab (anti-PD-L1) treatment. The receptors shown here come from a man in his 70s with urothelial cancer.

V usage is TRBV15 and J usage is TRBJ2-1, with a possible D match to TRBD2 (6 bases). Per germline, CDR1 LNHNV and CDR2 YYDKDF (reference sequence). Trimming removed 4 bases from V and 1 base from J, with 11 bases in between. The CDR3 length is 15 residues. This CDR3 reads CATSTGTLSYNEQFF. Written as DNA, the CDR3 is TGTGCCACCAGCACCGGGACTCTGTCCTACAATGAGCAGTTCTTC.

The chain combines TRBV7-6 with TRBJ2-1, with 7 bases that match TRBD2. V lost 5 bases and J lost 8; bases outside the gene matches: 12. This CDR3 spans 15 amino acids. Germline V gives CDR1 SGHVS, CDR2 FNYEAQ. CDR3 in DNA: TGTGCCAGCAGCCCCGCCGGACTAGGGTTGCATGAGCAGTTCTTC. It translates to CASSPAGLGLHEQFF.

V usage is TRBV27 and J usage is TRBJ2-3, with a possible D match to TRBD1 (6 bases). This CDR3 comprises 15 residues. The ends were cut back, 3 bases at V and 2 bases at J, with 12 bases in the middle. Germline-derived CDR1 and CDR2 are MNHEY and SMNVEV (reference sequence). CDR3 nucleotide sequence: TGTGCCAGCAGTTTTGTGGGGGCTGTCACAGATACGCAGTATTTT. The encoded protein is CASSFVGAVTDTQYF.

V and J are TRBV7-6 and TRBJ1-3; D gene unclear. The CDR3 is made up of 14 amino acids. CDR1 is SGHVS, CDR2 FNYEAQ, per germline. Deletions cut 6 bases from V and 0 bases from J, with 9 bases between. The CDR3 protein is CASRSGISGNTIYF. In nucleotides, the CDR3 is TGTGCCAGCAGGTCCGGGATCTCTGGAAACACCATATATTTT.

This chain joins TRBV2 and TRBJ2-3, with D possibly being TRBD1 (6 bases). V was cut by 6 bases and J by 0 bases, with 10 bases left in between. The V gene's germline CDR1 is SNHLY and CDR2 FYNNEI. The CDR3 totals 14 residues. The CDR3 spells CASRGDISTDTQYF. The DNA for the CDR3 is TGTGCCAGCAGGGGGGACATCAGCACAGATACGCAGTATTTT.

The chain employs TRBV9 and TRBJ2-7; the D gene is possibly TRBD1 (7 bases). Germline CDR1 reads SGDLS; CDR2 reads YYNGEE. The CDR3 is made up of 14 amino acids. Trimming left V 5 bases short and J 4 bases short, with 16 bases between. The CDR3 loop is CASSRTTGTYEQYF. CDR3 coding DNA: TGTGCCAGCAGTCGAACGACAGGGACTTACGAGCAGTACTTC. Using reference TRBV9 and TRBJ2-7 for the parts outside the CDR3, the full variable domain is DSGVTQTPKHLITATGQRVTLRCSPRSGDLSVYWYQQSLDQGLQFLIQYYNGEERAKGNILERFSAQQFPDLHSELNLSSLELGDSALYFCASSRTTGTYEQYFGPGTRLTVT.

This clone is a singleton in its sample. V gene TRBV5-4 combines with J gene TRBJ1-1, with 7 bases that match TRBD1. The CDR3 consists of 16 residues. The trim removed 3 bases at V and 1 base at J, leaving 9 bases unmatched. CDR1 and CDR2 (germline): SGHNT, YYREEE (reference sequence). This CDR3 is CASSSPRQGTNTEAFF. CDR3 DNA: TGTGCCAGCAGCTCACCACGACAGGGAACGAACACTGAAGCTTTCTTT. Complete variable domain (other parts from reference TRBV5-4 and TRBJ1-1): ETGVTQSPTHLIKTRGQQVTLRCSSQSGHNTVSWYQQALGQGPQFIFQYYREEENGRGNFPPRFSGLQFPNYSSELNVNALELDDSALYLCASSSPRQGTNTEAFFGQGTRLTVV.

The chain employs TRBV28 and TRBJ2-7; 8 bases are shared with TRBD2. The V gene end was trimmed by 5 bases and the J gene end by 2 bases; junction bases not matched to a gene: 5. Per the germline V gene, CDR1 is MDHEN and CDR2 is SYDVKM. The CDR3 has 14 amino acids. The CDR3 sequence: CASSPGLVPYEQYF. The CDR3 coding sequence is TGTGCCAGCAGTCCGGGACTAGTCCCCTACGAGCAGTACTTC.